This T cell receptor beta chain was captured in a study of OX40 agonist ivuxolimab in advanced cancers. Study as a whole: Ivuxolimab, an agonist antibody against OX40 (CD134), was given to patients. The study enrolled dose-escalation patients with hepatocellular carcinoma, melanoma, renal cell or head and neck cancer.

Sequencing was performed with immunoSEQ multiplex PCR; in TCRdb, only in-frame clones are kept and a portion is missing. The data show about 46,000 clones, roughly 84% seen once. This clone was counted between two and nine times. The antigen remains unidentified. Study-wide points: Normalized expansion of T-cell clones was also low for some nonresponders. Antigen targets of the expanded peripheral T cells went undetermined.

This receptor was identified in an adult with an advanced solid tumor such as melanoma, head and neck, liver or kidney cancer. The sample here was CD4+ or CD8+ T cells sorted from blood, taken in a trial of the OX40 agonist ivuxolimab.

CDR3 in amino acids: CAIRGQGTNTGELFF. CDR3 nucleotide sequence: TGTGCCATCAGGGGACAGGGAACGAACACCGGGGAGCTGTTTTTT. The chain employs TRBV10-3 and TRBJ2-2; 9 positions agree with TRBD1. V shed 6 bases, J shed 0 bases, and the junction held 2 bases outside the gene matches. This CDR3 has 15 amino acids. Germline assignment: CDR1 ENHRY and CDR2 SYGVKD.